The source of this T cell receptor beta chain is a study of CD8+ T cells in alopecia areata. Points from the study as a whole: Mouse data revealed clearer TCR sharing than patient data did, a gap possibly tied to HLA. Clonality was higher in lesional than normal scalp, especially in alopecia totalis/universalis.

PBMCs, the starting material, were the source of sorted CD4+ and CD8+ T cells. This clone showed up just a few times. Antigen unknown. Extracted RNA was reverse transcribed, and the resulting cDNA served as sequencing template. Generated by immunoSEQ multiplex PCR, the TCRdb table keeps only in-frame clones and is missing some. The sample shows 150,000 to 200,000 clones, 55% of them seen only once. This clonotype was obtained from a human donor in good health. The sample taken for sequencing was CD4+ T cells sorted from blood.

In DNA form, the CDR3 reads TGTGCCAGCAGTTTATCGATTATGGATGGCTACACCTTC. Its translation: CASSLSIMDGYTF. The chain joins TRBV27 to TRBJ1-2, with no clear D. Germline values: CDR1 MNHEY, CDR2 SMNVEV (reference sequence). With 0 bases removed from V and 6 bases from J, the gap between germline ends came to 8 bases. The CDR3 covers 13 residues.